One and the same sample provided the 12 T cell receptor beta chains below, sequenced in a study of OX40 agonist ivuxolimab in advanced cancers. TCRdb keeps only in-frame clones here, not all; method: immunoSEQ multiplex PCR. The data show 70,000 or so clones, around 85% seen once. The sequenced sample was CD4+ or CD8+ T cells sorted from blood, obtained in a trial of the OX40 agonist ivuxolimab. The receptors were sampled from an adult with an advanced solid tumor such as melanoma, head and neck, liver or kidney cancer.

The CDR3 bases are TGTGCCAGCAGCCAACTCGGGACTAATTACAATGAGCAGTTCTTC. Protein sequence: CASSQLGTNYNEQFF. The chain couples TRBV14 to TRBJ2-1, with 7 positions matching TRBD2. CDR3 size: 15 residues. Looked up from germline, CDR1 is SGHDN and CDR2 is FVKESK. V shed 2 bases and J 4 bases; nucleotides not matched to a gene: 5.

This sequence joins TRBV7-2 and TRBJ2-2, with D possibly matching TRBD2 (5 bases). Between the trimmed V and J ends, which lost 0 bases and 2 bases, there was a span of 22 bases. The length of the CDR3 is 20 residues. The germline CDR1 and CDR2 sequences are SGHTA and FQGNSA. CDR3 in DNA: TGTGCCAGCAGCTTAGCGGTCTCCCTAGCCATTCGACTTAACACCGGGGAGCTGTTTTTT. Translating it yields CASSLAVSLAIRLNTGELFF.

The chain joins TRBV18 to TRBJ1-2, with 8 positions matching TRBD1. This CDR3 spans 16 amino acids. Germline V gene data show CDR1 as KGHSH and CDR2 as LQKENI. Trimming took 3 bases from V and 0 from J; bases not matched to a gene: 6. CDR3 in DNA: TGTGCCAGCTCACCGAGGGGACAGGCCTCTAACTATGGCTACACCTTC. This translates into CASSPRGQASNYGYTF. Using reference TRBV18 and TRBJ1-2 for the parts outside the CDR3, the full variable domain is NAGVMQNPRHLVRRRGQEARLRCSPMKGHSHVYWYRQLPEEGLKFMVYLQKENIIDESGMPKERFSAEFPKEGPSILRIQQVVRGDSAAYFCASSPRGQASNYGYTFGSGTRLTVV.

V usage is TRBV18 and J usage is TRBJ2-7; no definite D call. Per the germline V gene, CDR1 is KGHSH and CDR2 is LQKENI. Trimming took off 0 bases at V and 0 bases at J, with 9 bases between the two ends. This CDR3 comprises 15 residues. The CDR3 spells CASSPPKGFSYEQYF. The CDR3 nucleotides are TGTGCCAGCTCACCACCGAAGGGTTTCTCCTACGAGCAGTACTTC.

This clone was detected only once. J is TRBJ2-1 and V is TRBV28; D call uncertain. Trimming shortened V by 8 bases and J by 5 bases, and 25 bases separated the two germline ends. The germline V gene encodes CDR1 MDHEN and CDR2 SYDVKM. This CDR3 is built from 17 residues. In DNA, the CDR3 is TGTGCCAGCTGCGTGGAAAATCCCCGTCCGCGAAACAATGAGCAGTTCTTC. Its protein product is CASCVENPRPRNNEQFF. Full variable domain (remainder filled in from reference TRBV28 and TRBJ2-1): DVKVTQSSRYLVKRTGEKVFLECVQDMDHENMFWYRQDPGLGLRLIYFSYDVKMKEKGDIPEGYSVSREKKERFSLILESASTNQTSMYLCASCVENPRPRNNEQFFGPGTRLTVL.

The chain links TRBV2 to TRBJ2-1, with 7 bases matching TRBD2. Germline V gene data show CDR1 as SNHLY and CDR2 as FYNNEI. The CDR3 is made up of 16 amino acids. V was pared by 6 bases and J by 7 bases, with 15 bases of the junction left unmatched. The CDR3 DNA is TGTGCCAGCAGGCTGGGACTATTACGGGGAGGGAATGAGCAGTTCTTC. This translates into CASRLGLLRGGNEQFF.

This clone has only one observation. V is TRBV11-2 and J is TRBJ1-5, with TRBD1 identical over 7 bases. CDR3 size: 15 residues. J gave up 6 bases and V 0 bases, and 5 bases lay outside the gene matches. CDR1 is SGHAT and CDR2 is FQNNGV in the germline V gene. For the CDR3, the DNA is TGTGCCAGCAGCTTAGACGGCAGGGGGTTTCAGCCCCAGCATTTT. The encoded protein is CASSLDGRGFQPQHF.

V and J are TRBV15 and TRBJ1-4; possibly TRBD1 for D (5 bases). CDR1 is LNHNV and CDR2 is YYDKDF in the germline V gene (reference sequence). The CDR3 has 15 residues. V dropped 5 bases and J dropped 3 bases, with 13 bases sitting between them. The DNA of the CDR3 is TGTGCCACCAGCCTTACGAGGGGTTCTAATGAAAAACTGTTTTTT. Translated: CATSLTRGSNEKLFF.

The gene calls are TRBV29-1 and TRBJ2-2, with TRBD2 matching 10 bases. From germline, CDR1 is SQVTM and CDR2 ANQGSEA. J gave up 5 bases and V 7 bases, and 1 base lay outside the gene matches. This CDR3 has 12 residues. Written as DNA, the CDR3 is TGCAGCGGGGGACTAGCGACCGGGGAGCTGTTTTTT. As protein: CSGGLATGELFF.

In its sample, this clone was seen once. The rearrangement uses TRBV7-6 and TRBJ2-1, with 12 nucleotides matching TRBD2. CDR3 length: 15 amino acids. The V and J ends lost 6 bases and 9 bases, in that order; junction bases with no gene match: 9. Germline CDR1 reads SGHVS; CDR2 reads FNYEAQ. The CDR3 sequence: CASSLGLAGFAEQFF. CDR3 DNA: TGTGCCAGCAGTCTCGGACTAGCGGGGTTTGCTGAGCAGTTCTTC.

This chain uses TRBV29-1 with TRBJ1-2, with 8 bases matching TRBD1. The germline gives CDR1 SQVTM, CDR2 ANQGSEA. The CDR3 is made up of 13 amino acids. V shed 6 bases, J shed 4 bases, and the junction held 7 bases outside the gene matches. In DNA form, the CDR3 reads TGCAGCGTCGAGGACAGGGCGCTCTATGGCTACACCTTC. Residues: CSVEDRALYGYTF.

The chain employs TRBV6-4 and TRBJ2-2, with D unclear. Between the trimmed V and J ends, which lost 2 bases and 4 bases, there was a span of 2 bases. The V gene's germline CDR1 is MRHNA and CDR2 SNTAGT. The CDR3 length is 12 residues. Here the CDR3 DNA reads TGTGCCAGCAGTGACGGCACCGGGGAGCTGTTTTTT. It codes for CASSDGTGELFF.